The 19 T cell receptor beta chains reported below all come from one sample, sequenced in a study of CD8+ T cells in alopecia areata. RNA extraction and reverse transcription yielded cDNA as sequencing template. TCRdb's table, derived via immunoSEQ multiplex PCR, lists solely in-frame clones and lacks some. The table has approximately 200,000 clones, approximately 40% seen once; the top ten hold approximately 2.9%. The treatment was: oral pan-JAK inhibitor, 5-10 mg twice daily. Material: CD4+ T cells sorted from blood, obtained around week 36, from a patient treated with tofacitinib. Every receptor here comes from a human donor with alopecia areata.

This chain joins TRBV7-2 and TRBJ2-1; 12 nucleotides match TRBD2. The length of the CDR3 is 14 residues. Per the germline V gene, CDR1 is SGHTA and CDR2 is FQGNSA. Trimming removed 4 bases from V and 8 bases from J; junction bases left unmatched: 3. The CDR3 region is CASSWTSGNHEQFF. CDR3 DNA: TGTGCCAGCAGCTGGACTAGCGGGAACCATGAGCAGTTCTTC.

Comment on this clone: A much larger clone differs from this one at a single base, so this may be a read error. The chain couples TRBV5-4 to TRBJ2-7; possible D gene TRBD1, 5 bases. V was trimmed by 4 bases and J by 1 base, leaving 12 bases between them. This CDR3 has 14 amino acids. CDR1 is SGHNT and CDR2 is YYREEE in the germline V gene (reference sequence). The chain's CDR3 is CASSRDSYSYEQYF. For the CDR3, the DNA is TGTGCCAGCAGCCGAGACAGTTATTCCTACGAGCAGTACTTC. Full variable domain (missing parts from reference TRBV5-4 and TRBJ2-7): ETGVTQSPTHLIKTRGQQVTLRCSSQSGHNTVSWYQQALGQGPQFIFQYYREEENGRGNFPPRFSGLQFPNYSSELNVNALELDDSALYLCASSRDSYSYEQYFGPGTRLTVT.

The chain uses TRBV30 and TRBJ1-1, with D unclear. CDR3 length: 11 amino acids. The germline gives CDR1 GTSNPN, CDR2 SVGIG (reference sequence). V shed 3 bases and J shed 7 bases, with 9 bases lying between them. The CDR3 reads CAWREKVEAFF. The CDR3 DNA is TGTGCCTGGAGGGAGAAGGTTGAAGCTTTCTTT.

The V call is TRBV6-5, the J call TRBJ2-1; possible D gene TRBD2, 5 bases. Trimming left V 5 bases short and J 6 bases short, with 17 bases between. Germline assignment: CDR1 MNHEY and CDR2 SVGAGI. This CDR3 is 15 amino acids long. The CDR3 protein is CASSADFGVSNEQFF. DNA for the CDR3: TGTGCCAGCAGTGCGGACTTTGGGGTCAGCAATGAGCAGTTCTTC.

The chain couples TRBV13 to TRBJ2-5; D gene uncertain. Germline V CDR1 and CDR2: PRHDT, FYEKMQ (reference sequence). CDR3 size: 13 residues. Deletions cut 6 bases from V and 1 base from J, with 9 bases between. The CDR3 DNA sequence: TGTGCCAGCAGTGAGGACCTCCAAGAGACCCAGTACTTC. Residues: CASSEDLQETQYF.

The rearrangement links TRBV6-1 to TRBJ2-5; TRBD2 agrees at 9 bases. The CDR3 extends over 14 amino acids. The trim removed 4 bases at V and 5 bases at J, leaving 5 bases unmatched. Germline values: CDR1 MNHNS, CDR2 SASEGT. The chain's CDR3 is CASSGAGGWETQYF. The DNA for the CDR3 is TGTGCCAGCAGTGGAGCGGGAGGTTGGGAGACCCAGTACTTC.

This clone has a handful of counts. V gene TRBV19 combines with J gene TRBJ1-1, with D perhaps TRBD1 (6 bases). V lost 7 bases and J 7 bases, leaving 22 bases between the germline ends. There are 15 residues in the CDR3. Germline CDR1 is LNHDA and CDR2 is SQIVND (reference sequence). CDR3: CASTTKYGGRIEAFF. CDR3 nucleotide sequence: TGTGCCAGTACCACAAAATACGGGGGGCGGATTGAAGCTTTCTTT.

This clone was detected a few times. The chain joins TRBV29-1 to TRBJ2-7, with no clear D. Between the trimmed V and J ends, which lost 6 bases and 1 base, there was a span of 7 bases. Germline loops: CDR1 SQVTM, CDR2 ANQGSEA. This CDR3 contains 11 residues. This chain's CDR3 is CSVAGSYEQYF. The CDR3 coding sequence is TGCAGCGTCGCCGGATCCTACGAGCAGTACTTC.

This clone was observed a handful of times. The genes are TRBV29-1 and TRBJ2-4; 8 positions match TRBD1. The CDR3 sequence is 15 residues long. J lost 1 base, V lost 8 bases, and 10 bases had no gene match. Germline-derived CDR1 and CDR2 are SQVTM and ANQGSEA. CDR3 in amino acids: CSPGQAPQAKNIQYF. The CDR3 DNA reads as TGCAGCCCGGGACAGGCTCCTCAGGCCAAAAACATTCAGTACTTC.

The chain joins TRBV5-1 to TRBJ1-1; D gene uncertain. Deletions cut 2 bases from V and 4 bases from J, with 9 bases between. Germline CDR1 SGHRS, CDR2 YFSETQ. This CDR3 comprises 13 residues. CDR3 in amino acids: CASSFEKVTEAFF. In DNA, the CDR3 is TGCGCCAGCAGCTTTGAAAAAGTCACTGAAGCTTTCTTT.

The chain uses TRBV5-6 and TRBJ2-3, with 7 bases identical to TRBD2. The CDR3 has 16 residues. V lost 0 bases to trimming and J lost 7 bases; unmatched junction nucleotides: 11. Germline assignment: CDR1 SGHDT and CDR2 YYEEEE. The CDR3 region has the DNA TGTGCCAGCAGCTTGGTTCCGACTAGCCAGGGATATACGCAGTATTTT. This translates into CASSLVPTSQGYTQYF. The variable domain in full, completed from reference TRBV5-6 and TRBJ2-3, reads DAGVTQSPTHLIKTRGQQVTLRCSPKSGHDTVSWYQQALGQGPQFIFQYYEEEERQRGNFPDRFSGHQFPNYSSELNVNALLLGDSALYLCASSLVPTSQGYTQYFGPGTRLTVL.

Concerning this clone itself: This sample also contains other DNA sequences that code for the same CDR3. The V and J genes are TRBV4-2 and TRBJ1-2; 10 bases are shared with TRBD1. This CDR3 contains 13 residues. Germline CDR1 is LGHNA and CDR2 is YNFKEQ. V lost 3 bases and J lost 5; bases outside the gene matches: 0. In DNA, the CDR3 is TGTGCCAGCAGCCAGGACAGGGGGTATGGCTACACCTTC. Residues: CASSQDRGYGYTF.

The rearrangement joins TRBV5-1 to TRBJ1-1; D call uncertain. CDR3 length: 16 residues. Germline values: CDR1 SGHRS, CDR2 YFSETQ. V gave up 1 base and J gave up 0 bases, with 13 bases separating them. CDR3 residues: CASSLTARWVNTEAFF. In nucleotides, the CDR3 is TGCGCCAGCAGCTTGACGGCCCGCTGGGTGAACACTGAAGCTTTCTTT.

The chain has TRBV5-1 and TRBJ2-1, with TRBD1 matching over 8 bases. Trimming took 3 bases from V and 3 from J; bases not matched to a gene: 11. The germline CDR1 and CDR2 sequences are SGHRS and YFSETQ. The CDR3 extends over 17 amino acids. The CDR3 DNA reads as TGCGCCAGCAGCTGGAGTACGATGGACAGGGTCTACAATGAGCAGTTCTTC. Protein sequence: CASSWSTMDRVYNEQFF.

The rearrangement links TRBV2 to TRBJ2-7; D tentatively reads TRBD1 or TRBD2 (5 bases each). Deletions cut 6 bases from V and 7 bases from J, with 13 bases between. The CDR3 runs to 12 residues. Germline CDR1 reads SNHLY; CDR2 reads FYNNEI. The CDR3 region has the DNA TGTGCCAGCAGCCGGGACGGTGGGGAGCAGTACTTC. Residues: CASSRDGGEQYF.

CDR3 sequence reads: CASSRQVGAFF. The CDR3 nucleotides are TGTGCCAGCAGTCGACAGGTTGGAGCTTTCTTT. The V gene is TRBV6-6, the J gene TRBJ1-1, with D possibly being TRBD1 (6 bases). V was trimmed by 5 bases and J by 10 bases, leaving 11 bases between them. This CDR3 contains 11 residues. Germline loops: CDR1 MNHNY, CDR2 SVGAGI (reference sequence).

The V gene is TRBV19, the J gene TRBJ1-1; no firm D call. The germline V gene has CDR1 LNHDA and CDR2 SQIVND (reference sequence). The CDR3 is 13 amino acids. Trimming pared 5 bases from V and 1 base from J, leaving 8 bases between. The CDR3 here is CASSHGSNTEAFF. Written as DNA, the CDR3 is TGTGCCAGTAGTCATGGATCGAACACTGAAGCTTTCTTT.

The rearrangement links TRBV29-1 to TRBJ2-3; unclear D gene. The germline CDR1 and CDR2 sequences are SQVTM and ANQGSEA. V was cut by 8 bases and J by 0 bases, with 18 bases left in between. The CDR3 has 15 amino acids. CDR3 in DNA: TGCAGCCATGGGTCGTCGGGTGGAAGCACAGATACGCAGTATTTT. Translation: CSHGSSGGSTDTQYF.

This clone was observed a few times. The chain employs TRBV11-2 and TRBJ1-1, with unresolved D. The CDR3 consists of 12 residues. Germline CDR1 is SGHAT and CDR2 is FQNNGV. Trimming took 2 bases from V and 5 from J, leaving 6 bases between them. CDR3 DNA sequence: TGTGCCAGCAGCTTATTCCGGACTGAAGCTTTCTTT. Its protein is CASSLFRTEAFF.